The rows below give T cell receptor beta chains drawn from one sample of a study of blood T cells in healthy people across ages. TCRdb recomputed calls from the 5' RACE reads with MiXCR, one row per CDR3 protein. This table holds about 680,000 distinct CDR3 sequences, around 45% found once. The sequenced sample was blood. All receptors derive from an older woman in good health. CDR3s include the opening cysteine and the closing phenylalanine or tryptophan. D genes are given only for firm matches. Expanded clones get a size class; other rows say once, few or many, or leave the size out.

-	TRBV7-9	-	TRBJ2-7	CASSVGGTAYEQYF	TGTGCCAGCAGCGTGGGAGGGACAGCCTACGAGCAGTACTTC
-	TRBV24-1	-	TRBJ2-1	CATSWVEGEQFF	TGTGCCACCAGTTGGGTGGAGGGTGAGCAGTTCTTC
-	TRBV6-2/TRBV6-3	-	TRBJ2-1	CASNLLGDSYNEQFF	TGTGCCAGCAACCTGTTGGGGGACTCCTACAATGAGCAGTTCTTC
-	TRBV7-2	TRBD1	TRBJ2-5	CASSFNRGHETQYF	TGTGCCAGCAGCTTCAACAGGGGGCACGAGACCCAGTACTTC
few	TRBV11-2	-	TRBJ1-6	CASTWGFLTSDSPLHF	TGTGCCAGCACCTGGGGCTTCCTTACATCGGATTCACCCCTCCACTTT
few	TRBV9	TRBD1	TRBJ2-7	CASSPQRQGAYEQYF	TGTGCCAGCAGCCCCCAGCGACAGGGGGCCTACGAGCAGTACTTC
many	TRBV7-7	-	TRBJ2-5	CASSPGPKETQYF	TGTGCCAGCAGCCCTGGACCCAAAGAGACCCAGTACTTC
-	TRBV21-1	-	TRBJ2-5	CASGKYRHGSLETQYF	TGTGCCAGCGGCAAATACCGGCACGGGTCCCTAGAGACCCAGTACTTC
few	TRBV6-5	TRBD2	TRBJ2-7	CASSYGRSGVYEQYF	TGTGCCAGCAGTTACGGGAGAAGCGGGGTGTACGAGCAGTACTTC
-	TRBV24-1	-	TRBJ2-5	CATSDRQETQYF	TGTGCCACCAGTGACCGGCAAGAGACCCAGTACTTC
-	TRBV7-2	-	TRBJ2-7	CASSLGVYSSYEQYF	TGTGCCAGCAGCTTAGGCGTCTACAGCTCCTACGAGCAGTACTTC
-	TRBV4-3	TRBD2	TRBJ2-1	CASSQDPAGEYREQFF	TGCGCCAGCAGCCAAGATCCCGCGGGGGAGTATCGGGAGCAGTTCTTC
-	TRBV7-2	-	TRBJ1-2	CASSLAFGKLGVRSAVPYGYTF	TGTGCCAGCAGCTTAGCTTTTGGGAAATTGGGCGTTCGAAGTGCGGTCCCCTATGGCTACACCTTC
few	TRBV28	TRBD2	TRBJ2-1	CASSPSGRVSYNEQFF	TGTGCCAGCAGCCCAAGCGGGAGGGTCTCCTACAATGAGCAGTTCTTC
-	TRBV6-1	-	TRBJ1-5	CASSEKRAQPQHF	TGTGCCAGCAGTGAAAAAAGGGCACAGCCCCAGCATTTT
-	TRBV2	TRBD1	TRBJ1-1	CASSVETGGLGEAFF	TGTGCCAGCAGTGTTGAGACAGGGGGATTAGGTGAAGCTTTCTTT
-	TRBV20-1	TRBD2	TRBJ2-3	CSAQGLSGIPTDTQYF	TGCAGTGCCCAGGGACTAAGCGGGATTCCCACAGATACGCAGTATTTT
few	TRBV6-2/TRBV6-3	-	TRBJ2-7	CASSDSVAAEQYF	TGTGCCAGCAGTGACTCAGTGGCAGCAGAGCAGTACTTC
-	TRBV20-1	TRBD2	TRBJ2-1	CSAGGPGLANRNEQFF	TGCAGTGCGGGGGGCCCGGGACTAGCGAATCGCAATGAGCAGTTCTTC
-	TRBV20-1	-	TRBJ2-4	CSWAVKGNIQYF	TGCAGTTGGGCGGTCAAGGGGAACATTCAGTACTTC
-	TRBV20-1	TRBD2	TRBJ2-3	CSARDPREGSTDTQYF	TGCAGTGCTAGAGACCCGCGGGAGGGAAGCACAGATACGCAGTATTTT
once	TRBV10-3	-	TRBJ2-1	CAISESMDAYSEQFF	TGTGCCATCAGTGAGTCGATGGACGCATACAGTGAGCAGTTCTTC
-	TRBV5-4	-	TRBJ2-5	CASTSSGEETQYF	TGTGCCAGCACTTCCTCCGGGGAGGAGACCCAGTACTTC
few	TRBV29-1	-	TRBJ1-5	CSVSNSNQPQHF	TGCAGCGTATCAAATAGCAATCAGCCCCAGCATTTT
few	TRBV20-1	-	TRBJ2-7	CSARDPTVYTYEQYF	TGCAGTGCTAGAGATCCCACAGTGTATACCTACGAGCAGTACTTC
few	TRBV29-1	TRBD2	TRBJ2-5	CSVELLAGGEETQYF	TGCAGCGTTGAACTTCTAGCGGGAGGAGAAGAGACCCAGTACTTC
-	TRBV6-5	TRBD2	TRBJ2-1	CASSYLPSGSYNEQFF	TGTGCCAGCAGTTACCTTCCAAGCGGGAGCTACAATGAGCAGTTCTTC
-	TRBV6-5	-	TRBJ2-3	CASSPTGNTDTQYF	TGTGCCAGCAGTCCTACAGGGAACACAGATACGCAGTATTTT
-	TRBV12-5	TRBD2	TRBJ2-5	CASGNHQAGRQYF	TGTGCTAGTGGTAATCATCAAGCGGGACGGCAGTACTTC
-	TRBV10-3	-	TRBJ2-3	CAISEASSSDTQYF	TGTGCCATCAGTGAGGCGAGTTCATCAGATACGCAGTATTTT
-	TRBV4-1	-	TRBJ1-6	CASSQDIWSYNSPLHF	TGCGCCAGCAGCCAAGATATTTGGAGTTACAATTCACCCCTCCACTTT
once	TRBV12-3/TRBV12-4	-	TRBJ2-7	CASSLRGGAAYEQYF	TGTGCCAGCAGTCTAAGGGGGGGGGCTGCCTACGAGCAGTACTTC
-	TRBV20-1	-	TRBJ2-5	CSALSYSPETPEETQYF	TGCAGTGCTCTATCTTACTCACCCGAGACGCCCGAAGAGACCCAGTACTTC
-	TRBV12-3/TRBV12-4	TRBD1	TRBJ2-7	CASSSMTGQVQYF	TGTGCCAGCAGTTCCATGACAGGGCAGGTGCAGTACTTC
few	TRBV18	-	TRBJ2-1	CASSPPGWDNEQFF	TGTGCCAGCTCACCACCAGGGTGGGACAATGAGCAGTTCTTC
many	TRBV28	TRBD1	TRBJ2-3	CASRPEDREWTQYF	TGTGCCAGCAGGCCAGAAGACAGGGAGTGGACGCAGTATTTT
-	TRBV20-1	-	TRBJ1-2	CSASRQLDGYTF	TGCAGTGCTAGTCGGCAGCTCGATGGCTACACCTTC
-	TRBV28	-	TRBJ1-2	CASSPPGTESNGYTF	TGTGCCAGCAGCCCCCCCGGGACGGAGTCTAATGGCTACACCTTC
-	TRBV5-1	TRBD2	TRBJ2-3	CASSSLGGRTDTQYF	TGCGCCAGCAGCTCGCTAGGCGGGAGGACAGATACGCAGTATTTT
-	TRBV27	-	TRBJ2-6	CASNNLGARANVLTF	TGTGCCAGCAACAACTTGGGCGCTAGGGCCAACGTCCTGACTTTC
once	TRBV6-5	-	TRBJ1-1	CATRIGGGNTEAFF	TGTGCCACCCGCATTGGCGGGGGGAACACTGAAGCTTTCTTT
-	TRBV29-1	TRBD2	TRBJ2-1	CSVASDSDGGNEQFF	TGCAGCGTGGCGTCGGATTCGGACGGGGGGAATGAGCAGTTCTTC
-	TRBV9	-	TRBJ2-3	CASSVGDVPGTDTQYF	TGTGCCAGCAGCGTAGGAGACGTACCGGGAACAGATACGCAGTATTTT
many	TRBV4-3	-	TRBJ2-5	CASSQDRPPGTQYF	TGCGCCAGCAGCCAAGATCGACCTCCGGGGACCCAGTACTTC
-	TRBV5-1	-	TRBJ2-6	CASSLAGVPAGANVLTF	TGCGCCAGCAGCTTGGCCGGGGTCCCTGCTGGGGCCAACGTCCTGACTTTC
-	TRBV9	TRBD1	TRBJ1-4	CASSPRDRGGEKLFF	TGTGCCAGCAGCCCGAGAGACAGGGGAGGCGAAAAACTGTTTTTT
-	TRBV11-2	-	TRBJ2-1	CASSLLDPMFF	TGTGCCAGCAGCTTACTGGACCCTATGTTCTTC
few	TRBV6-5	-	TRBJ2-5	CASREGLQETQYF	TGTGCCAGCAGAGAGGGACTCCAAGAGACCCAGTACTTC
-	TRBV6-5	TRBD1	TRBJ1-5	CASSWGQGAGQPQHF	TGTGCCAGCAGTTGGGGCCAGGGGGCCGGTCAGCCCCAGCATTTT
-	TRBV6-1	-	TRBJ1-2	CASSDSGYGYTF	TGTGCCAGCAGTGACTCGGGCTATGGCTACACCTTC
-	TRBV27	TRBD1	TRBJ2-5	CASRPRDRGKQYF	TGTGCCAGCAGACCTAGGGACAGGGGAAAGCAGTACTTC
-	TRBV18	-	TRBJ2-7	CASSPGRVYEQYF	TGTGCCAGCTCGCCGGGACGAGTCTACGAGCAGTACTTC
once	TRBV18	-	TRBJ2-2	CASSPTTGHTGELFF	TGTGCCAGCTCCCCCACGACAGGTCACACCGGGGAGCTGTTTTTT
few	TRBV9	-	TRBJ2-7	CASSVGVLSYYEQYF	TGTGCCAGCAGCGTAGGGGTTCTCTCTTACTACGAGCAGTACTTC
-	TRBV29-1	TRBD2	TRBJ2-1	CSADVLGGDQFF	TGCAGCGCTGACGTCCTTGGGGGGGACCAGTTCTTC
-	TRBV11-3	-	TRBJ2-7	CASSLEGPFGEQYF	TGTGCCAGCAGCTTAGAAGGTCCTTTTGGCGAGCAGTACTTC
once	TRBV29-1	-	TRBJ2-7	CSVASVRLPYEQYF	TGCAGCGTTGCAAGTGTCCGGTTACCCTACGAGCAGTACTTC
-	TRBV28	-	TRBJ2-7	CASSLLVREQYF	TGTGCCAGCAGTTTACTGGTTCGCGAGCAGTACTTC